This record looks at one TCR beta chain sequence and its context. This clonotype was found many times. Its recognized antigen is unknown. There are no base qualities to consult, and no much larger clone falls within one base. Genomic DNA was used as template for profiling of TCR beta VDJ combinations and CDR3 sequences. TCR repertoire sequencing was run on an Illumina HiSeq 2000. The paper's processing steps were these. Repertoire assessment relied on Simpson's diversity index, CDR3 size and DJ length profiles, and TRBV/TRBJ rearrangement plots. The most abundant DNA sequence in the deep sequencing data was taken as the immunodominant clone. CDR3 amino acid sequences were checked for sharing across subjects and were also compared against the VDJdb database and published repertoires. TCRdb reran the public reads through fastp at Q25 and MiXCR, keeping productive beta chains. CDR3 protein sequences are deduplicated, and each keeps its most common genes and DNA. TCRdb, not the authors, supplied the V and J calls. The sample includes 60,000 to 75,000 distinct CDR3 sequences, with roughly 58% observed a single time. 2% to 3% of the sample lies in the top ten.

CDR1 and CDR2, per the germline V gene, are MNHNS and SASEGT. From the cysteine through the phenylalanine, the CDR3 covers 11 amino acids. Only CDR3 DNA is held: 33 bases, read in frame from base 1. V was cut back by 6 bases and J by 7 bases, leaving a gap of 7 bases between them. In this study, sorted CD4+ and CD8+ T cells from the blood of healthy subjects and of severe aplastic anemia patients had their TCR repertoires deep-sequenced. Ficoll-Paque density gradient centrifugation was used to isolate peripheral blood mononuclear cells. CD4+ and CD8+ T cells were sorted by FACS or magnetic beads before DNA extraction. The data are from a study of CD8+CD57+ T cells in acquired aplastic anemia (dated by TCRdb to 2016 to 2018). Looking at the study overall: A mean of about 3.2 ug of DNA, ranging from about 0.17 to 30 ug, was extracted from sorted CD4+ and CD8+ cells. For healthy donor samples, the average read count was about 10 million for CD4+ cells and fewer than 14 million for CD8+ cells. Paper-wide results and their limitations: No significant difference in CD8+ Simpson's diversity was found between patients and healthy controls (P=0.060). Twenty-nine CD8+ CDR3 sequences were shared between patients and controls but appeared highly expressed in patients and within their immunodominant clones.

The sequenced sample was sorted CD4+, CD8+, or CD8+CD57+ T cells (not recorded which) from PBMCs. The receptor's source is a human donor in good health, serving as a control. The rearrangement joined TRBV6-1 to TRBJ2-1; the D region possibly corresponds to TRBD2 (6 bases align). CDR3 protein: CASRTSNEQFF. The DNA sequence is as follows: TGTGCCAGCAGGACTAGTAATGAGCAGTTCTTC.